The 13 T cell receptor beta chains given below trace back to one sample, sequenced in a study of siplizumab effects on memory and regulatory T cells (dated by TCRdb to the late 2010s). Libraries were built with the immunoSEQ multiplex PCR assay. TCRdb's version of the immuneACCESS table is confined to in-frame rearrangements and falls short of the full clone set. An unresolved V gene accounts for under half of the shortfall where checked; the remainder is of unknown origin. Here the sample has around 100,000 clones; about 91% occur a single time. 2.6% of the sample lies in the top ten. Sequencing input: CD4+ T cells sorted from blood. These TCRs come from a human donor in good health. Some clones in this sample may be carry-over from other donors' samples.

The chain is built from TRBV5-1 and TRBJ2-7; TRBD1 agrees at 7 bases. The CDR3 consists of 14 residues. V was pared by 4 bases and J by 2 bases, with 6 bases of the junction left unmatched. The germline V gene encodes CDR1 SGHRS and CDR2 YFSETQ. Here the CDR3 DNA reads TGCGCCAGCAGCGGTTCGGGACAGACCTACGAGCAGTACTTC. It codes for CASSGSGQTYEQYF.

The rearrangement links TRBV11-2 to TRBJ1-1, with D unresolved. This CDR3 spans 13 amino acids. Germline V gene lookup returns CDR1 SGHAT and CDR2 FQNNGV. V was cut by 2 bases and J by 1 base, with 5 bases left in between. The CDR3 nucleotides are TGTGCCAGCAGCTTACAACCGAACACTGAAGCTTTCTTT. This sequence encodes CASSLQPNTEAFF.

This chain uses TRBV6-1 with TRBJ2-2; D is undetermined. The V end was cut by 4 bases, the J end by 5 bases, with 8 bases between. In germline, CDR1 is MNHNS, CDR2 SASEGT. CDR3 length equals 13 residues. CDR3 region: CASSGSRTGELFF. For the CDR3, the DNA is TGTGCCAGCAGTGGCAGTAGGACCGGGGAGCTGTTTTTT.

The V gene is TRBV2, the J gene TRBJ2-6; D is perhaps TRBD1 or TRBD2 (5 bases each). The CDR3 is 15 residues long. Deletions cut 5 bases from V and 2 bases from J, with 10 bases between. Germline loops: CDR1 SNHLY, CDR2 FYNNEI. The DNA of the CDR3 is TGTGCCAGCAGTCGGGGCCCAGCTGGGGCCAACGTCCTGACTTTC. It yields the protein CASSRGPAGANVLTF.

The gene calls are TRBV6-1 and TRBJ2-1; D is unresolved. The CDR3 runs 13 residues. The germline V and J ends were trimmed by 5 bases and 4 bases, with 9 bases remaining between them. Germline V CDR1 and CDR2: MNHNS, SASEGT. The CDR3, as DNA: TGTGCCAGCAGTTATCAGAGGTACAATGAGCAGTTCTTC. It translates to CASSYQRYNEQFF.

The chain links TRBV11-3 to TRBJ2-2, with D tentatively TRBD2 (6 bases). This CDR3 is 15 amino acids long. V lost 4 bases and J 6 bases, leaving 15 bases between the germline ends. Looked up from germline, CDR1 is SGHNT and CDR2 is YENEEA. This CDR3 is CASSSREMGSGELFF. CDR3 DNA sequence: TGTGCCAGCAGCTCACGGGAGATGGGTTCCGGGGAGCTGTTTTTT.

This clone was picked up one time. V and J are TRBV27 and TRBJ2-3, with 12 positions matching TRBD1. There are 18 residues in the CDR3. Germline assignment: CDR1 MNHEY and CDR2 SMNVEV (reference sequence). Trimming cost V 6 bases and J 2 bases; bases outside gene matches: 12. The CDR3 here is CASSTGTGGARITDTQYF. The CDR3 DNA sequence: TGTGCCAGCAGCACGGGGACAGGGGGCGCGAGGATCACAGATACGCAGTATTTT.

V is TRBV10-3 and J is TRBJ2-7, with a tentative D call TRBD2 (6 bases). V was shortened by 0 bases and J by 2 bases, with 14 bases between the two germline ends. The CDR3 contains 16 residues. CDR1 is ENHRY and CDR2 is SYGVKD in the germline V gene. This chain's CDR3 is CAISESGREATYEQYF. Written as DNA, the CDR3 is TGTGCCATCAGTGAGTCCGGGCGGGAAGCGACCTACGAGCAGTACTTC.

CDR3 loop: CASSFGRPGRTGELFF. The CDR3 DNA is TGCGCCAGCAGCTTTGGACGTCCCGGACGAACCGGGGAGCTGTTTTTT. V and J are TRBV5-1 and TRBJ2-2; D gene unclear. The V end lost 2 bases, the J end lost 5 bases, and 16 bases lay between the germline ends. The CDR3 is 16 residues long. Germline assignment: CDR1 SGHRS and CDR2 YFSETQ.

This chain connects TRBV6-1 to TRBJ2-2; D is undetermined. Germline CDR1 reads MNHNS; CDR2 reads SASEGT. Trimming stripped 3 bases from V and 0 bases from J, with 5 bases between. The length of the CDR3 is 14 residues. The DNA for the CDR3 is TGTGCCAGCAGTGAGATCGCGAACACCGGGGAGCTGTTTTTT. Translated, it gives CASSEIANTGELFF.

The chain is built from TRBV14 and TRBJ1-1; D is unclear. V shed 5 bases and J shed 11 bases, with 15 bases lying between them. CDR3 length equals 12 residues. In germline, CDR1 is SGHDN, CDR2 FVKESK. The CDR3 nucleotides are TGTGCCAGCAGCTCAGCCCTGGCAGAGGCTTTCTTT. Amino acid sequence: CASSSALAEAFF.

This rearrangement joins TRBV1 to TRBJ1-2. TRBV1 is given as a pseudogene. This CDR3 has 17 amino acids. The CDR3 bases are TGCACCAGCAGCCAAGATCGATTCGGGGGGAGACTATATGGCTACACCTTC. Translated, it gives CTSSQDRFGGRLYGYTF.

This chain uses TRBV27 with TRBJ2-7; TRBD1 is a possible D gene (6 bases). CDR3 length: 15 residues. The V end lost 5 bases, the J end lost 0 bases, and 14 bases lay between the germline ends. Germline V gene data show CDR1 as MNHEY and CDR2 as SMNVEV (reference sequence). The CDR3 here is CASSVDRTSSYEQYF. The CDR3 DNA reads TGTGCCAGCAGTGTCGACAGGACGAGCTCCTACGAGCAGTACTTC.